This T cell receptor beta chain was profiled in a study of shared clonotypes between healthy human individuals. Across the whole study: Donors had three CD4 naive, three CD4 memory, two CD8 naive and one CD8 memory plate apiece.

General observations from the study: Clonotypes not shared had lower generation probabilities than those common to all four donors.

CDR1 and CDR2 (germline): SGHAT, FQNNGV. The CDR3 loop spans 14 amino acids. Between the trimmed V and J ends, which lost 1 base and 7 bases, there was a span of 13 bases. Turning to this clone: The target antigen is unknown.

Assay used: immunoSEQ multiplex PCR; TCRdb lists only in-frame clones, some missing. Of some 320,000 clones in the sample, around 86% were seen once. The chain recombines TRBV11-2 with TRBJ2-5; D ambiguous. This receptor was taken from a man younger than 35 in good health. The sequencing sample was made of memory CD8+ T cells sorted from blood. As for subset: CD45RO+ cells pooled with CCR7-negative TemRA cells. CDR3 DNA: TGTGCCAGCAGCTTAGTAGGATTAGACGGGACCCAGTACTTC. Its translation is CASSLVGLDGTQYF.